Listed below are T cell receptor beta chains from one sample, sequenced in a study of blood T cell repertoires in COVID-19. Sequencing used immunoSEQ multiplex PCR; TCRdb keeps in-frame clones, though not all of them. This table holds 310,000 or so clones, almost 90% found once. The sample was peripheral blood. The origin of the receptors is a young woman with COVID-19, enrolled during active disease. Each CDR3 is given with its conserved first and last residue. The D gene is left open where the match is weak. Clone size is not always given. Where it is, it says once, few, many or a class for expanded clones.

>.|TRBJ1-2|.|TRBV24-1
CATSTPGAGADGYTF
TGTGCCACCAGTACGCCCGGGGCAGGGGCTGACGGCTACACCTTC
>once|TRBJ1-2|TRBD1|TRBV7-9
CASSQQGVGGYTF
TGTGCCAGCAGCCAACAGGGGGTCGGTGGCTACACCTTC
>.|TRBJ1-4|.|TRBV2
CASTMEREKLFF
TGTGCCAGCACGATGGAGCGTGAAAAACTGTTTTTT
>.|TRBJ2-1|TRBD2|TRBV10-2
CASKPGLAGDGEQFF
TGCGCCAGCAAACCCGGACTAGCGGGAGATGGTGAGCAGTTCTTC
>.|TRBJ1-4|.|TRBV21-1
CASSKEGAGVTNEKLFF
TGTGCCAGCAGCAAAGAGGGGGCAGGGGTCACTAATGAAAAACTGTTTTTT
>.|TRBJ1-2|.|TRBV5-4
CASSLSSGNGYTF
TGTGCCAGCAGCCTGAGCTCGGGGAATGGCTACACCTTC
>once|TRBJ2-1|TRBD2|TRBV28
CASSLFRAGTSGRTPEQFF
TGTGCCAGCAGTTTATTCCGGGCCGGGACTAGCGGGAGGACCCCTGAGCAGTTCTTC
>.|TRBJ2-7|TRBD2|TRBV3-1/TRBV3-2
CASSRAGGSSYEQYF
TGTGCCAGCAGCCGGGCGGGGGGCAGTTCCTACGAGCAGTACTTC
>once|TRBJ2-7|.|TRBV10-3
CAISGGSGEQYF
TGTGCCATCAGTGGAGGGTCCGGCGAGCAGTACTTC
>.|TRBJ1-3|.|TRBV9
CASSVEPPSSGNTIYF
TGTGCCAGCAGCGTAGAGCCCCCTAGCTCTGGAAACACCATATATTTT
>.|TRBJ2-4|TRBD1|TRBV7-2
CASSFWAGGTKNIQYF
TGTGCCAGCAGCTTTTGGGCAGGGGGTACCAAAAACATTCAGTACTTC
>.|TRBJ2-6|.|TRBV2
CASSIGQFSGANVLTF
TGTGCCAGCAGTATTGGACAGTTCTCTGGGGCCAACGTCCTGACTTTC
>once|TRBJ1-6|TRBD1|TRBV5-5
CASSLFRGRLDSPLHF
TGTGCCAGCAGCTTGTTCAGGGGGCGGTTGGATTCACCCCTCCACTTT
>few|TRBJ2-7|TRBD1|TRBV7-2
CASSVADRGWYEQYF
TGTGCCAGCAGCGTAGCAGACAGGGGGTGGTACGAGCAGTACTTC
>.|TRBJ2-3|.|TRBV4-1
CASSQEGAQFADTQYF
TGCGCCAGCAGCCAAGAAGGGGCCCAATTTGCAGATACGCAGTATTTT
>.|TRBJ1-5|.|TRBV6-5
CASRGQANQPQHF
TGTGCCAGCAGGGGCCAGGCCAATCAGCCCCAGCATTTT
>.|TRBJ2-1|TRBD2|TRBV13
CASSTSGIVQFF
TGTGCCAGCAGCACAAGCGGGATTGTGCAGTTCTTC
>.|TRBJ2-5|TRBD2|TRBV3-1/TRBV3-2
CASSHGTQAGWETQYF
TGTGCCAGCAGCCACGGAACCCAAGCGGGGTGGGAGACCCAGTACTTC
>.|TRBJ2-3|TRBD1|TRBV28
CASSWDRRNTQYF
TGTGCCAGCAGCTGGGACAGGCGAAATACGCAGTATTTT
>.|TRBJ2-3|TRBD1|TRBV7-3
CASSPGQGPTDTQYF
TGTGCCAGCAGCCCAGGACAGGGTCCCACAGATACGCAGTATTTT
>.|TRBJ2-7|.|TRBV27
CASRAGESYEQYF
TGTGCCAGCAGGGCAGGTGAATCCTACGAGCAGTACTTC
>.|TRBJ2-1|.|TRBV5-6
CASRVFSGTYNEQFF
TGTGCCAGCAGGGTCTTTAGCGGAACCTACAATGAGCAGTTCTTC
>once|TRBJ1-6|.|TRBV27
CASFQGGNSPLHF
TGTGCCAGCTTTCAGGGAGGGAATTCACCCCTCCACTTT
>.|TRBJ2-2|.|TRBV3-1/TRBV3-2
CASSHGFGELFF
TGTGCCAGCAGCCACGGGTTCGGGGAGCTGTTTTTT
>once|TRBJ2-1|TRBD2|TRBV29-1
CSVDGTSGSYGEQFF
TGCAGCGTGGACGGGACTAGCGGGAGTTATGGTGAGCAGTTCTTC
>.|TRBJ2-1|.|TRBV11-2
CASSWQGYNEQFF
TGTGCCAGCAGCTGGCAGGGCTACAATGAGCAGTTCTTC
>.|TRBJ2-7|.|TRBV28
CASGEADYEQYF
TGTGCCAGCGGTGAGGCAGACTACGAGCAGTACTTC
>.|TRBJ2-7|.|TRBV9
CASSVGGEWVYEQYF
TGTGCCAGCAGCGTAGGCGGGGAGTGGGTATACGAGCAGTACTTC
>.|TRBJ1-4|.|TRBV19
CASTPGGGMDEKLFF
TGTGCCAGTACCCCCGGGGGGGGGATGGATGAAAAACTGTTTTTT
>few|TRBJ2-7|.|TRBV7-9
CASSSTAGSGEQYF
TGTGCCAGCAGCTCCACGGCGGGATCCGGCGAGCAGTACTTC
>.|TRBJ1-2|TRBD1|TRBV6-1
CASSPGQGRYGYTF
TGTGCCAGCAGCCCGGGACAGGGGCGCTATGGCTACACCTTC
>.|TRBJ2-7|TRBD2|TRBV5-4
CASSPSGGSSYEQYF
TGTGCCAGCAGTCCGAGCGGGGGGAGCTCCTACGAGCAGTACTTC
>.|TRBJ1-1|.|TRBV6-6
CASSLWNTEAFF
TGTGCCAGCTCCTTGTGGAACACTGAAGCTTTCTTT
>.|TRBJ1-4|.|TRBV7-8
CASSFSGDNEKLFF
TGTGCCAGCAGCTTTTCGGGGGATAATGAAAAACTGTTTTTT
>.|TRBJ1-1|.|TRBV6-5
CASRRVLNTEAFF
TGTGCCAGCCGCCGGGTGTTGAACACTGAAGCTTTCTTT
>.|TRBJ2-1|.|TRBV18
CASSPPSGDNEQFF
TGTGCCAGCTCACCACCCTCCGGGGACAATGAGCAGTTCTTC
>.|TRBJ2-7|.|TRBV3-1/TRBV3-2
CASSQERYEQYF
TGTGCCAGCAGCCAAGAGAGATACGAGCAGTACTTC
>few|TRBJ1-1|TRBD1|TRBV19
CASTSWGQVNTEAFF
TGTGCCAGTACCTCTTGGGGACAGGTGAACACTGAAGCTTTCTTT
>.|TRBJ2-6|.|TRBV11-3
CASSSFSGANVLTF
TGTGCCAGCAGCTCCTTCTCTGGGGCCAACGTCCTGACTTTC
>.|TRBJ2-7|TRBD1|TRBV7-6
CASSRTGTAYEQYF
TGTGCCAGCAGCCGGACCGGGACAGCTTACGAGCAGTACTTC
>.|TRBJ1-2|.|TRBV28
CASRRGASYGYTF
TGTGCCAGCAGACGGGGGGCGAGCTATGGCTACACCTTC
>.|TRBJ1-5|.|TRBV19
CASNSGGVNQPQHF
TGTGCCAGCAACTCCGGGGGGGTCAATCAGCCCCAGCATTTT
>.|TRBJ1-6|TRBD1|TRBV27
CASTPDRGHGSYNSPLHF
TGTGCCAGCACCCCAGACAGGGGGCACGGATCCTATAATTCACCCCTCCACTTT
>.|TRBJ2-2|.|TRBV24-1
CATSVAGAEYTGELFF
TGTGCCACCAGTGTCGCGGGGGCTGAATACACCGGGGAGCTGTTTTTT
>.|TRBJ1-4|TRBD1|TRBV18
CASSPGGQGDEKLFF
TGTGCCAGCTCACCGGGGGGACAGGGAGATGAAAAACTGTTTTTT
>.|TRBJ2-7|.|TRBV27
CASSLIYPTSGEQYF
TGTGCCAGCAGTTTGATTTACCCTACATCGGGGGAGCAGTACTTC
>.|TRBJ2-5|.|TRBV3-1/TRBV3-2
CASSQRGRAAETQYF
TGTGCCAGCAGCCAGAGGGGGAGGGCCGCGGAGACCCAGTACTTC
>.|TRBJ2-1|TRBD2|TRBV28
CASSSPQAGGLDEQFF
TGTGCCAGCAGTTCACCCCAGGCGGGAGGGCTGGATGAGCAGTTCTTC
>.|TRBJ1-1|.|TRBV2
CASSERSRGANTEAFF
TGTGCCAGCAGTGAAAGGTCACGCGGGGCGAACACTGAAGCTTTCTTT
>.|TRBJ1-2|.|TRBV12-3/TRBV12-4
CASSLITVGGYTF
TGTGCCAGCAGTTTGATCACAGTAGGTGGCTACACCTTC
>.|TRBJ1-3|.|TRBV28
CASSLTPSGNTIYF
TGTGCCAGCAGCTTAACACCGTCGGGAAACACCATATATTTT
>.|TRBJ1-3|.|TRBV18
CASSLEIGAGNTIYF
TGTGCCAGCTCACTGGAGATCGGGGCTGGAAACACCATATATTTT
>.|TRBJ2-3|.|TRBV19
CASSRGRATPTQYF
TGTGCCAGTAGTAGGGGCAGGGCCACCCCTACGCAGTATTTT